This entry concerns a single TCR beta chain. Germline CDR1 and CDR2: MDHEN and SYDVKM. The V gene lost 2 bases and the J gene lost 5 bases, with 15 bases spanning the gap. The CDR3 sequence is 15 residues long. Naive CD8 cells were CD45RO-negative, positively selected for CCR7, excluding terminally differentiated effector memory CD45RA+ cells. Healthy HIV-negative adults without recent acute infections or vaccinations served as donors. The sample is drawn from a study of shared clonotypes between healthy human individuals. Researchers divided each subset's genomic DNA evenly across several immunoSEQ plates. Profiling relied on immunoSEQ multiplex PCR, and the TCRdb table lists in-frame clones only, not all of them. Of roughly 2.1 million clones listed, approximately 94% were seen once; the top ten hold roughly 1.7%.

The chain employs TRBV28 and TRBJ1-2; the D gene is possibly TRBD1 (5 bases). The sequenced sample consisted of naive CD8+ T cells from PBMCs. The clonotype comes from a young man in good health. Some clones in this sample may be carry-over from other donors' samples. The CDR3 nucleotides are TGTGCCAGCAGTTTAAAGGTCCAGGGAGTTTATGGCTACACCTTC. Translated, it gives CASSLKVQGVYGYTF.